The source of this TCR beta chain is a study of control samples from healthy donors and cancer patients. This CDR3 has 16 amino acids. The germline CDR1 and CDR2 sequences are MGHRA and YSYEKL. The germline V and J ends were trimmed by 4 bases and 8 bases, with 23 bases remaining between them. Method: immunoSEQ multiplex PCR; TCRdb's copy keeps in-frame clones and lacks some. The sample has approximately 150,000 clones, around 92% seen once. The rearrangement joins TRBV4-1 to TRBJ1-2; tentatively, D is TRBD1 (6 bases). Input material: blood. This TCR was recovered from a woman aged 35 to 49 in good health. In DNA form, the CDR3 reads TGCGCCAGCAGCCCATCATACAGGGACCCGGGCTCAGGCTACACCTTC. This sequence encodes CASSPSYRDPGSGYTF.